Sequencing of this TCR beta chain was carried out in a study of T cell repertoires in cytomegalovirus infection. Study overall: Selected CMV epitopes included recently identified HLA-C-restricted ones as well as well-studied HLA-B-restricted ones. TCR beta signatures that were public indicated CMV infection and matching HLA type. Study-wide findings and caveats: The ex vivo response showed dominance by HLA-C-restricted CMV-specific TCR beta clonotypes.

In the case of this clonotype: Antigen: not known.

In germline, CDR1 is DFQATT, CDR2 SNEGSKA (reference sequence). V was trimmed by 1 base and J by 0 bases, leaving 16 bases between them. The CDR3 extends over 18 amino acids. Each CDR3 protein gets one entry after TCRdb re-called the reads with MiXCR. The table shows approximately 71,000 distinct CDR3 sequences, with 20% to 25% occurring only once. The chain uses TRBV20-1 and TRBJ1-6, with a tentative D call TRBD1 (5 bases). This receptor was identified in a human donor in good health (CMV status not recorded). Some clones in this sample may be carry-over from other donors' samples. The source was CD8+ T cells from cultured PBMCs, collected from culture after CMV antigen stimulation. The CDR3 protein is CSARARGTPSSYNSPLHF. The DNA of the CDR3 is TGCAGTGCTAGAGCCAGAGGGACGCCAAGCTCCTATAATTCACCCCTCCACTTT.